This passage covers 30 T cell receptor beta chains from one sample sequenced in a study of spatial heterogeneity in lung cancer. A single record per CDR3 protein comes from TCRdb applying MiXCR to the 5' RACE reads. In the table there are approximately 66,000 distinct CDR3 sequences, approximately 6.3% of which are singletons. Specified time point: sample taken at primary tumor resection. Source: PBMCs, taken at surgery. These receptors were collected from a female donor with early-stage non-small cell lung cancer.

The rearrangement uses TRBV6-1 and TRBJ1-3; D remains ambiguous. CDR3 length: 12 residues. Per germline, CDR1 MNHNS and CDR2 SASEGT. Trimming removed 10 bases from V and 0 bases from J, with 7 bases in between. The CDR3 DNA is TGTGCCATAGGAGACTCTGGAAACACCATATATTTT. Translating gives CAIGDSGNTIYF.

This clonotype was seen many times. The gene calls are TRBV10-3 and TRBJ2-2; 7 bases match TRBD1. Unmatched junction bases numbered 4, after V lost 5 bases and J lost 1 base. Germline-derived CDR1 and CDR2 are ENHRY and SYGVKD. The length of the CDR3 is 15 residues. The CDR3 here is CAISTGAVNTGELFF. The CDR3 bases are TGTGCCATCAGTACAGGGGCGGTGAACACCGGGGAGCTGTTTTTT.

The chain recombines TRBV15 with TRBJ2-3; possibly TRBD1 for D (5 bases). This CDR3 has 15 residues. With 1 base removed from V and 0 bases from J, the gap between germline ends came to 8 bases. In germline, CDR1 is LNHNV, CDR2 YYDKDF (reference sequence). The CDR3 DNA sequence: TGTGCCACCAGCAGAGGGGGCCCTAGCACAGATACGCAGTATTTT. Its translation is CATSRGGPSTDTQYF.

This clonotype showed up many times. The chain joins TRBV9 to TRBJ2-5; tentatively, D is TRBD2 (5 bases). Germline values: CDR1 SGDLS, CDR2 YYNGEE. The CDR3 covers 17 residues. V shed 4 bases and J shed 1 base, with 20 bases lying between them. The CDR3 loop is CASSPGMGAGAQETQYF. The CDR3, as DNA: TGTGCCAGCAGCCCCGGGATGGGTGCGGGTGCCCAAGAGACCCAGTACTTC.

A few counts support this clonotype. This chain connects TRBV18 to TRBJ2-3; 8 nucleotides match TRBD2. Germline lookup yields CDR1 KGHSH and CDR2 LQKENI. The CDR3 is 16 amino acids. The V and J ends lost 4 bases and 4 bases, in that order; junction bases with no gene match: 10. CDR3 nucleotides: TGTGCCAGCTCACTGGGAGAGCGGGGGAGCGCAGATACGCAGTATTTT. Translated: CASSLGERGSADTQYF.

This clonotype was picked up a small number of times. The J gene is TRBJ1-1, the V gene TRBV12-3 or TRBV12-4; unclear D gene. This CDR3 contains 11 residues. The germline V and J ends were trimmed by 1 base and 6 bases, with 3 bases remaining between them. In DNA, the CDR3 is TGTGCCAGCAGTTTAGGGGCTGAAGCTTTCTTT. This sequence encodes CASSLGAEAFF.

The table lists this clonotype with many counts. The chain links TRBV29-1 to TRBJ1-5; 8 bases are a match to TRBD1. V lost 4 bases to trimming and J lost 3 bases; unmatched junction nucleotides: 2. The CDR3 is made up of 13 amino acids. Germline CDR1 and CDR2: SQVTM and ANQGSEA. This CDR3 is CSVGQGNNQPQHF. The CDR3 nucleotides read TGCAGCGTTGGACAGGGGAACAATCAGCCCCAGCATTTT.

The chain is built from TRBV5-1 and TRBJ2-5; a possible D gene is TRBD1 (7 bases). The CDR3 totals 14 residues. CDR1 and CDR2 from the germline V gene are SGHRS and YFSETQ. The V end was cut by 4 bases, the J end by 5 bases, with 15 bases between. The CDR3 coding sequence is TGCGCCAGCAGCCGGGGGACAGCGAGCGAGACCCAGTACTTC. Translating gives CASSRGTASETQYF.

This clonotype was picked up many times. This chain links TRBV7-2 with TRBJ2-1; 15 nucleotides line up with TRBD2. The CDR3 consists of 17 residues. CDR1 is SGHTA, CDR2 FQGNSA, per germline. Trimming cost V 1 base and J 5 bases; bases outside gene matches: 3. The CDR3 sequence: CASSLEGTSGRNNEQFF. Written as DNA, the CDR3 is TGTGCCAGCAGCTTAGAGGGGACTAGCGGGAGGAACAATGAGCAGTTCTTC.

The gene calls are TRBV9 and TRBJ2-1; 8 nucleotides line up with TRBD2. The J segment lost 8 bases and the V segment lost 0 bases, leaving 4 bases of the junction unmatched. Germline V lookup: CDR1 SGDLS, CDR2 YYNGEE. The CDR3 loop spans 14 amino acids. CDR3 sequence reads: CASSVDGRGDEQFF. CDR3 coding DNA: TGTGCCAGCAGCGTAGACGGGAGGGGCGATGAGCAGTTCTTC.

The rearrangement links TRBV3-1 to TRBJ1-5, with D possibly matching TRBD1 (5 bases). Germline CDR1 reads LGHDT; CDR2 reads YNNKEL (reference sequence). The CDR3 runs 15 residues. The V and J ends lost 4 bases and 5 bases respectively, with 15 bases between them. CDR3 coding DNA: TGTGCCAGCAGCCCCCAGGGCGGGGTGGATCAGCCCCAGCATTTT. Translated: CASSPQGGVDQPQHF. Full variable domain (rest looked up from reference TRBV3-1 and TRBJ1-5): DTAVSQTPKYLVTQMGNDKSIKCEQNLGHDTMYWYKQDSKKFLKIMFSYNNKELIINETVPNRFSPKSPDKAHLNLHINSLELGDSAVYFCASSPQGGVDQPQHFGDGTRLSIL.

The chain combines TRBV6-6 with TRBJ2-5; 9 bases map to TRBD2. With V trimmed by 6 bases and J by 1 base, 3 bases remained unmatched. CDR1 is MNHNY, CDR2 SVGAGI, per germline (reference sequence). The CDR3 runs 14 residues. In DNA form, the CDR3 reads TGTGCCAGCAGGGATAGCGGGGGCCAAGAGACCCAGTACTTC. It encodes CASRDSGGQETQYF.

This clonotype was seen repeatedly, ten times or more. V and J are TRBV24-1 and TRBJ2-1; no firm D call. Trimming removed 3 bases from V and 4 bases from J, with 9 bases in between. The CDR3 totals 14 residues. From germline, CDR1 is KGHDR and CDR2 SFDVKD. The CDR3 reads CATSDEVLYNEQFF. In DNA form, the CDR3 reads TGTGCCACCAGTGATGAGGTACTATACAATGAGCAGTTCTTC.

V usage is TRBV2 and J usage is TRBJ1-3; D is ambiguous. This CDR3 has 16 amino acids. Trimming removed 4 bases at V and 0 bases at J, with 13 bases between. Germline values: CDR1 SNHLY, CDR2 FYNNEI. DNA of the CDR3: TGTGCCAGCAGTGGAGATACCGAGAGCTCTGGAAACACCATATATTTT. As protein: CASSGDTESSGNTIYF.

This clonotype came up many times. The CDR3 loop reads CASSFVAGGSSYNEQFF. The CDR3 DNA reads TGCGCCAGCAGCTTCGTTGCGGGAGGGAGCTCCTACAATGAGCAGTTCTTC. V gene TRBV5-1 combines with J gene TRBJ2-1, with 9 bases lining up with TRBD2. The CDR3 sequence is 17 residues long. Germline V gene lookup returns CDR1 SGHRS and CDR2 YFSETQ. V gave up 2 bases and J gave up 0 bases; unmatched junction bases: 6.

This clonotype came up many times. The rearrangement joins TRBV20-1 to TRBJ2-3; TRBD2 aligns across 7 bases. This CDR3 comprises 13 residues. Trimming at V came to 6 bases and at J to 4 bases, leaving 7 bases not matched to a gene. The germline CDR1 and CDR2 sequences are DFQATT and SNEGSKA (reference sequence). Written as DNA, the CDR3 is TGCAGTGCCGGGGGAGGGAACGCAGATACGCAGTATTTT. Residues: CSAGGGNADTQYF.

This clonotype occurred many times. The CDR3 bases are TGTGCCAGCAGCTTAGAGCAGTGGGGGAGGCGGCCCCAGCATTTT. Its protein product is CASSLEQWGRRPQHF. V is TRBV7-2 and J is TRBJ1-5, with a tentative D call TRBD1 (5 bases). The CDR3 is 15 amino acids. Germline V gene data show CDR1 as SGHTA and CDR2 as FQGNSA. The germline V and J ends were trimmed by 1 base and 9 bases, with 16 bases remaining between them.

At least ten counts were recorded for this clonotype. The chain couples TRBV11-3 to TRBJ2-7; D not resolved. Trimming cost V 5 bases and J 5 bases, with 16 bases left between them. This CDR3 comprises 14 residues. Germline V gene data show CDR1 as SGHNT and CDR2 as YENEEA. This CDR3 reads CASSPDPGIDEQYF. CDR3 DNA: TGTGCCAGCAGCCCTGACCCAGGTATAGACGAGCAGTACTTC.

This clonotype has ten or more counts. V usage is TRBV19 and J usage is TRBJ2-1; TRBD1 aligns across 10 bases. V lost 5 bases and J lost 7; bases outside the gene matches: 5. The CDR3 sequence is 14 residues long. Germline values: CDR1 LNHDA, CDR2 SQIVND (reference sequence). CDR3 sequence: CASSSGQGVNEQFF. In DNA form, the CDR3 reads TGTGCCAGTAGTTCTGGACAGGGGGTTAATGAGCAGTTCTTC.

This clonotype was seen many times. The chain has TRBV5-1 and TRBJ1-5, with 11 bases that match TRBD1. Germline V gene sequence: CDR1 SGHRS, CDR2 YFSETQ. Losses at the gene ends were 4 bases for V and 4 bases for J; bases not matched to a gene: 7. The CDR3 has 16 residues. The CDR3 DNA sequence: TGCGCCAGCAGCGTGGGGACAGGGGGTGGAAATCAGCCCCAGCATTTT. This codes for CASSVGTGGGNQPQHF.

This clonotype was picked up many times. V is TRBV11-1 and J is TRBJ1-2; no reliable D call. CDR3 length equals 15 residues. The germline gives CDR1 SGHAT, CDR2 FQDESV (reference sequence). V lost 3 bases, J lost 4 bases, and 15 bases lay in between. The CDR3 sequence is CASSLDRRLSYGYTF. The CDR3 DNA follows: TGTGCCAGCAGCTTGGACCGCCGTCTGAGCTATGGCTACACCTTC.

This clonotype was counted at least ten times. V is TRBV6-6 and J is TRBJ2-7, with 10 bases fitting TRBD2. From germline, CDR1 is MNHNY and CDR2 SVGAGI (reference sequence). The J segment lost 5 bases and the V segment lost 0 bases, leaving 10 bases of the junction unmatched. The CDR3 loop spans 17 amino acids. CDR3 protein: CASSYSAGAGGPNEQYF. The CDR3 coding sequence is TGTGCCAGCAGTTACTCGGCAGGAGCGGGAGGGCCCAACGAGCAGTACTTC.

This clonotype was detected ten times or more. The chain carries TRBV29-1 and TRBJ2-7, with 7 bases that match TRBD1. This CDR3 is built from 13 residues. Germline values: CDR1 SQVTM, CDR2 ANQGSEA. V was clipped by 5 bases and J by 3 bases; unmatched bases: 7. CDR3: CSVSGTALYEQYF. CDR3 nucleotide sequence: TGCAGCGTTTCCGGGACAGCCCTCTACGAGCAGTACTTC.

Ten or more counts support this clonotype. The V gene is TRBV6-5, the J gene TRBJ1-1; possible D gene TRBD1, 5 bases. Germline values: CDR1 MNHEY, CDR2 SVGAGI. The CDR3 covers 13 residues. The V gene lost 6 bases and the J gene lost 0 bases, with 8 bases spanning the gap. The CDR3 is CASSTTVNTEAFF. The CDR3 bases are TGTGCCAGCAGCACGACAGTGAACACTGAAGCTTTCTTT.

CDR3 in amino acids: CASSGGLATDTQYF. The CDR3 bases are TGTGCCAGCTCGGGCGGACTAGCCACAGATACGCAGTATTTT. V gene TRBV7-3 combines with J gene TRBJ2-3, with TRBD2 matching over 8 bases. The CDR3 is 14 amino acids. V gave up 8 bases and J gave up 2 bases; unmatched junction bases: 6. Germline CDR1 is SGHTA and CDR2 is FQGTGA.

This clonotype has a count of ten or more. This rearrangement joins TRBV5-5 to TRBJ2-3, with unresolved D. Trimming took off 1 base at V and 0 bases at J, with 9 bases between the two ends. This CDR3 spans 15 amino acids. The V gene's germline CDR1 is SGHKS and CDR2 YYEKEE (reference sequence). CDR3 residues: CASSLPVTSTDTQYF. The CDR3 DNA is TGTGCCAGCAGCTTGCCGGTAACTAGCACAGATACGCAGTATTTT.

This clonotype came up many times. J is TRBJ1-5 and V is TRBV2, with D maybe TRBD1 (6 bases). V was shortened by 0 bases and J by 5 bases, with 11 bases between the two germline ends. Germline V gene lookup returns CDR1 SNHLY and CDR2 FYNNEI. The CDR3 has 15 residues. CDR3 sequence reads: CASSEAWGAYQPQHF. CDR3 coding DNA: TGTGCCAGCAGTGAAGCTTGGGGGGCCTATCAGCCCCAGCATTTT.

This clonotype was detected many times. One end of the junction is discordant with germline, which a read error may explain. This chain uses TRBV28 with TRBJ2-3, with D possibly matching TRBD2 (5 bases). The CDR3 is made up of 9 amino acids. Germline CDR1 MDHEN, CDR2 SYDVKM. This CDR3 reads CASSLLGNF. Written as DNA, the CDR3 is TGTGCCAGCAGTTTACTCGGGAACTTT.

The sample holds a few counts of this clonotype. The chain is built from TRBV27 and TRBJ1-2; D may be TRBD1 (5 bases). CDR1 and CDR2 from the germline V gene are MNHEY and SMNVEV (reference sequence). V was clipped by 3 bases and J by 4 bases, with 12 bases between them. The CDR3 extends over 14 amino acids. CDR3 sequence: CASSFRGTGYGYTF. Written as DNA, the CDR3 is TGTGCCAGCAGTTTTCGGGGGACCGGCTATGGCTACACCTTC.

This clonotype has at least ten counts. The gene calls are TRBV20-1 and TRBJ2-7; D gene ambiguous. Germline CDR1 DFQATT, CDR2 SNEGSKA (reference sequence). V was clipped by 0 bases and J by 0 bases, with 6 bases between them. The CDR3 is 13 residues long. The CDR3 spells CSAREASSYEQYV. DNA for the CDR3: TGCAGTGCTAGAGAGGCCAGCTCCTACGAGCAGTACGTC.